These 32 T cell receptor beta chains came from one sample sequenced in a study of cytomegalovirus exposure and HLA in healthy donors. In the PCR, 60 Vbeta and 13 Jbeta primers were used. Generated by immunoSEQ multiplex PCR, the TCRdb table keeps only in-frame clones and is missing some. This sample carries about 190,000 clones, around nine tenths of them seen once, and the ten largest clones take roughly 1.8%. What was sequenced was PBMCs. These receptors all come from a woman aged 18-29 years in good health and CMV-seronegative.

The chain has TRBV2 and TRBJ1-5; no clear D. The CDR3 length is 15 residues. Germline CDR1 and CDR2: SNHLY and FYNNEI. Deletions cut 1 base from V and 0 bases from J, with 7 bases between. This CDR3 reads CASSEEFYSNQPQHF. The CDR3 bases are TGTGCCAGCAGTGAAGAATTTTATAGCAATCAGCCCCAGCATTTT.

About this clone: This likely comes from a read error, as the CDR3 has no conserved phenylalanine or tryptophan at its end. The DNA is omitted, as the CDR3 cannot be located on it reliably, and the CDR3 follows TCRdb's listing. This rearrangement joins TRBV9 to TRBJ2-3; TRBD2 is the table's D call and was not checked against the DNA. The germline gives CDR1 SGDLS, CDR2 YYNGEE. The CDR3 spans 15 residues, counting both ends. The CDR3: CASSVETAERGGREV.

This chain joins TRBV4-2 and TRBJ2-7; maybe TRBD2 (5 bases). Trimming took off 0 bases at V and 0 bases at J, with 9 bases between the two ends. Per germline, CDR1 LGHNA and CDR2 YNFKEQ. The CDR3 runs 15 residues. This chain's CDR3 is CASSQESGSSYEQYF. The CDR3 DNA reads as TGTGCCAGCAGCCAAGAGAGCGGAAGCTCCTACGAGCAGTACTTC.

The chain has TRBV27 and TRBJ2-7, with 8 bases lining up with TRBD2. V lost 3 bases, J lost 6 bases, and 13 bases stayed unmatched. CDR1 is MNHEY and CDR2 is SMNVEV in the germline V gene (reference sequence). The CDR3 runs to 16 residues. The CDR3 sequence: CASSFGLAGPLVEQYF. The CDR3 nucleotides read TGTGCCAGCAGTTTTGGCCTAGCGGGCCCCCTCGTCGAGCAGTACTTC.

The V and J genes are TRBV30 and TRBJ2-2, with TRBD2 identical over 7 bases. CDR1 is GTSNPN, CDR2 SVGIG, per germline (reference sequence). CDR3 length: 13 residues. V was clipped by 5 bases and J by 7 bases; unmatched bases: 7. The CDR3 DNA follows: TGTGCCTGGGCCCCACTAGCGATCGGGGAGCTGTTTTTT. This codes for CAWAPLAIGELFF.

In its sample, this clone was seen a few times. The CDR3 DNA reads TGCAGTGTTCAGGGGAACTATGGCTACACCTTC. Translation: CSVQGNYGYTF. The chain employs TRBV20-1 and TRBJ1-2; TRBD1 is a possible D gene (6 bases). V lost 7 bases and J 2 bases, leaving 8 bases between the germline ends. Germline V CDR1 and CDR2: DFQATT, SNEGSKA (reference sequence). The CDR3 is 11 amino acids.

The chain recombines TRBV7-2 with TRBJ1-2; maybe TRBD1 (5 bases). V was cut by 1 base and J by 7 bases, with 7 bases left in between. This CDR3 region has 12 residues. Germline values: CDR1 SGHTA, CDR2 FQGNSA. CDR3 sequence: CASSLERGGYTF. DNA of the CDR3: TGTGCCAGCAGCTTAGAAAGGGGTGGCTACACCTTC.

This clone was detected once. V and J are TRBV30 and TRBJ1-4; 10 bases line up with TRBD1. The CDR3 has 13 amino acids. With 8 bases clipped from V and 7 bases from J, the junction kept 7 bases outside the gene matches. Per germline, CDR1 GTSNPN and CDR2 SVGIG (reference sequence). CDR3 sequence: CAIPGQGREKLFF. As DNA, the CDR3 is TGTGCCATACCGGGACAGGGGCGTGAAAAACTGTTTTTT.

The rearrangement links TRBV27 to TRBJ2-7; possibly TRBD2 for D (6 bases). Germline V lookup: CDR1 MNHEY, CDR2 SMNVEV (reference sequence). Trimming left V 6 bases short and J 0 bases short, with 15 bases between. This CDR3 has 15 residues. This CDR3 reads CASSTSPRTSYEQYF. The CDR3 DNA reads TGTGCCAGCAGCACTAGCCCCCGGACCTCCTACGAGCAGTACTTC.

V usage is TRBV6-5 and J usage is TRBJ1-4; a possible D gene is TRBD1 (6 bases). Germline loops: CDR1 MNHEY, CDR2 SVGAGI. Trimming cost V 0 bases and J 3 bases, with 8 bases left between them. The CDR3 is 15 residues long. CDR3 coding DNA: TGTGCCAGCAGTTACTCGCGGACAGCTAATGAAAAACTGTTTTTT. It yields the protein CASSYSRTANEKLFF.

The V and J genes are TRBV28 and TRBJ1-5, with a tentative D call TRBD1 (5 bases). The germline V and J ends were trimmed by 5 bases and 2 bases, with 16 bases remaining between them. CDR3 length: 16 amino acids. From germline, CDR1 is MDHEN and CDR2 SYDVKM. CDR3 region: CASSLGLLVGNQPQHF. The CDR3 nucleotides read TGTGCCAGCAGTCTGGGGCTCCTGGTTGGCAATCAGCCCCAGCATTTT.

The rearrangement links TRBV6-6 to TRBJ2-1; weak D call: TRBD1 (7 bases). V lost 0 bases to trimming and J lost 10 bases, with 16 bases between them. This CDR3 has 15 amino acids. Germline V gene lookup returns CDR1 MNHNY and CDR2 SVGAGI (reference sequence). Here the CDR3 DNA reads TGTGCCAGCAGTTACTCGAGGGCAGGGGGGTACGAGCAGTTCTTC. This codes for CASSYSRAGGYEQFF.

The chain couples TRBV11-2 to TRBJ1-4; tentative D call: TRBD1 (5 bases). The CDR3 covers 14 residues. The germline V gene has CDR1 SGHAT and CDR2 FQNNGV. Deletions cut 5 bases from V and 2 bases from J, with 9 bases between. CDR3 bases: TGTGCCAGCAGCGCCAGGGTTACTAATGAAAAACTGTTTTTT. Protein sequence: CASSARVTNEKLFF.

The chain combines TRBV5-1 with TRBJ2-1; D is perhaps TRBD2 (5 bases). Germline CDR1 SGHRS, CDR2 YFSETQ. This CDR3 is built from 12 residues. Trimming shortened V by 5 bases and J by 8 bases, and 11 bases separated the two germline ends. For the CDR3, the DNA is TGCGCCAGCAGGGGCCACGGGGATGAGCAGTTCTTC. It yields the protein CASRGHGDEQFF.

The chain combines TRBV11-3 with TRBJ2-1; 13 bases are a match to TRBD2. Germline-derived CDR1 and CDR2 are SGHNT and YENEEA. V was clipped by 5 bases and J by 9 bases; unmatched bases: 4. This CDR3 has 14 amino acids. This CDR3 is CASSSRLAGGEQFF. The CDR3 nucleotides read TGTGCCAGCAGCAGTCGACTAGCGGGAGGTGAGCAGTTCTTC.

The rearrangement joins TRBV4-1 to TRBJ2-7; TRBD1 agrees at 7 bases. Trimming at V came to 0 bases and at J to 1 base, leaving 12 bases not matched to a gene. The germline gives CDR1 MGHRA, CDR2 YSYEKL. The CDR3 loop spans 18 amino acids. Here the CDR3 DNA reads TGCGCCAGCAGCCAAGACCCATCGGGACAGAGGATGTCCTACGAGCAGTACTTC. Its translation: CASSQDPSGQRMSYEQYF.

The genes are TRBV5-1 and TRBJ1-1; 9 bases fit TRBD1. CDR1 SGHRS and CDR2 YFSETQ come from the germline V gene. The J segment lost 7 bases and the V segment lost 4 bases, leaving 11 bases of the junction unmatched. The CDR3 totals 15 residues. The CDR3 nucleotides are TGCGCCAGCAGCCTCCGGACAGGGGTAAATGTTGAAGCTTTCTTT. Protein: CASSLRTGVNVEAFF.

The chain joins TRBV5-5 to TRBJ1-5, with 10 nucleotides matching TRBD1. Germline V CDR1 and CDR2: SGHKS, YYEKEE (reference sequence). The CDR3 contains 15 residues. J gave up 2 bases and V 4 bases, and 3 bases lay outside the gene matches. Here the CDR3 reads CASSPTGGGNQPQHF. The CDR3 bases are TGTGCCAGCAGCCCGACAGGGGGCGGCAATCAGCCCCAGCATTTT. The full variable domain, rest sourced from reference TRBV5-5 and TRBJ1-5, is DAGVTQSPTHLIKTRGQQVTLRCSPISGHKSVSWYQQVLGQGPQFIFQYYEKEERGRGNFPDRFSARQFPNYSSELNVNALLLGDSALYLCASSPTGGGNQPQHFGDGTRLSIL.

The CDR3 nucleotides read TGTGCCAGCAGCGTTGGATGGAGCTCCTACAATGAGCAGTTCTTC. As protein: CASSVGWSSYNEQFF. The V and J genes are TRBV9 and TRBJ2-1; D is unclear. CDR1 is SGDLS and CDR2 is YYNGEE in the germline V gene. Trimming cost V 2 bases and J 0 bases, with 9 bases left between them. The CDR3 extends over 15 amino acids.

CDR3 in amino acids: CASSPIAGEETQYF. CDR3 DNA: TGTGCCAGCTCACCGATAGCGGGGGAAGAGACCCAGTACTTC. This chain links TRBV18 with TRBJ2-5; 9 nucleotides align to TRBD2. Germline assignment: CDR1 KGHSH and CDR2 LQKENI. This CDR3 is built from 14 residues. Losses at the gene ends were 3 bases for V and 3 bases for J; bases not matched to a gene: 2. Drawing the rest from reference TRBV18 and TRBJ2-5, the complete variable domain is NAGVMQNPRHLVRRRGQEARLRCSPMKGHSHVYWYRQLPEEGLKFMVYLQKENIIDESGMPKERFSAEFPKEGPSILRIQQVVRGDSAAYFCASSPIAGEETQYFGPGTRLLVL.

This chain uses TRBV11-2 with TRBJ2-7; 12 nucleotides align to TRBD2. The CDR3 spans 17 residues. Trimming at V came to 3 bases and at J to 4 bases, leaving 10 bases not matched to a gene. The germline CDR1 and CDR2 sequences are SGHAT and FQNNGV. In DNA form, the CDR3 reads TGTGCCAGCAGCTTGACCCGACTAGCGGGAGTGAGATACGAGCAGTACTTC. This gives the protein CASSLTRLAGVRYEQYF.

The chain's CDR3 is CASSLSTSGLQETQYF. The CDR3 nucleotides read TGCGCCAGCAGCTTGTCGACTAGCGGGCTCCAAGAGACCCAGTACTTC. The rearrangement uses TRBV5-1 and TRBJ2-5; 10 nucleotides agree with TRBD2. The junction had 4 bases not matched to a gene; V was cut back by 1 base and J by 1 base. In germline, CDR1 is SGHRS, CDR2 YFSETQ. CDR3 length: 16 residues.

The J gene is TRBJ2-1, the V gene TRBV10-3, with TRBD2 identical over 12 bases. Germline CDR1 is ENHRY and CDR2 is SYGVKD. The CDR3 covers 16 residues. The J segment lost 2 bases and the V segment lost 5 bases, leaving 4 bases of the junction unmatched. The DNA for the CDR3 is TGTGCCATCAGTCCCGGGACTAGCGGGCCCTACAATGAGCAGTTCTTC. Protein product: CAISPGTSGPYNEQFF.

The CDR3 DNA is TGTGCCATCAGCCCGGGACTAAACAATCAGCCCCAGCATTTT. Protein: CAISPGLNNQPQHF. This rearrangement joins TRBV10-3 to TRBJ1-5; possibly TRBD1 for D (5 bases). The germline gives CDR1 ENHRY, CDR2 SYGVKD. V lost 6 bases, J lost 3 bases, and 12 bases lay in between. CDR3 length: 14 residues.

The rearrangement links TRBV9 to TRBJ2-5; perhaps TRBD2 as D (5 bases). The V and J ends lost 5 bases and 5 bases respectively, with 19 bases between them. The germline gives CDR1 SGDLS, CDR2 YYNGEE. The CDR3 sequence is 15 residues long. This CDR3 is CASSPLRGGSETQYF. CDR3 sequence (DNA): TGTGCCAGCAGTCCTCTCCGCGGAGGCTCGGAGACCCAGTACTTC.

CDR3 DNA sequence: TGTGCCACCAGCAGAGCCGACAGGGCTCAGCCCCAGCATTTT. Amino acid sequence: CATSRADRAQPQHF. V gene TRBV15 combines with J gene TRBJ1-5; 7 bases align to TRBD1. The V and J ends lost 1 base and 6 bases, in that order; junction bases with no gene match: 3. Looked up from germline, CDR1 is LNHNV and CDR2 is YYDKDF (reference sequence). The CDR3 contains 14 residues.

The chain links TRBV30 to TRBJ2-3; TRBD2 agrees at 11 bases. CDR3 size: 14 residues. CDR1 and CDR2 (germline): GTSNPN, SVGIG (reference sequence). Trimming took 4 bases from V and 5 from J; bases not matched to a gene: 5. CDR3 coding DNA: TGTGCCTGGACACTAGCGGGAGCCGTAGATACGCAGTATTTT. It is translated as CAWTLAGAVDTQYF.

The chain links TRBV6-6 to TRBJ1-1, with D possibly matching TRBD1 (5 bases). There are 13 residues in the CDR3. The V end lost 7 bases, the J end lost 0 bases, and 9 bases lay between the germline ends. Germline-derived CDR1 and CDR2 are MNHNY and SVGAGI (reference sequence). DNA for the CDR3: TGTGCCAGCACCAGGACATTGAACACTGAAGCTTTCTTT. Translation: CASTRTLNTEAFF.

As DNA, the CDR3 is TGTGCCTGGAGTGTACCCGGCTTGCCCGGGCAGCCCCAGCATTTT. Translation gives CAWSVPGLPGQPQHF. The chain combines TRBV30 with TRBJ1-5; no reliable D call. V was pared by 0 bases and J by 7 bases, with 16 bases between. Looked up from germline, CDR1 is GTSNPN and CDR2 is SVGIG (reference sequence). The CDR3 covers 15 residues.

The chain combines TRBV10-2 with TRBJ1-5; TRBD1 is a possible D gene (5 bases). This CDR3 is built from 12 residues. In germline, CDR1 is WSHSY, CDR2 SAAADI. Trimming removed 6 bases from V and 7 bases from J, with 10 bases in between. The CDR3 sequence is CASRGPLQPQHF. The DNA for the CDR3 is TGCGCCAGCAGGGGGCCTCTCCAGCCCCAGCATTTT.

This chain links TRBV9 with TRBJ1-1; D call uncertain. Germline lookup yields CDR1 SGDLS and CDR2 YYNGEE. V was trimmed by 5 bases and J by 2 bases, leaving 10 bases between them. The CDR3 totals 13 residues. The CDR3 reads CASRQFSNTEAFF. The CDR3 DNA sequence: TGTGCCAGCAGACAGTTTTCCAACACTGAAGCTTTCTTT.

J is TRBJ1-1 and V is TRBV5-4, with 7 bases that match TRBD1. The germline V gene encodes CDR1 SGHNT and CDR2 YYREEE (reference sequence). The V segment lost 1 base and the J segment 2 bases; nucleotides outside the gene matches: 2. The CDR3 runs to 14 residues. CDR3 sequence reads: CASSLRQGNTEAFF. The CDR3 nucleotides read TGTGCCAGCAGCTTGAGACAGGGCAACACTGAAGCTTTCTTT.